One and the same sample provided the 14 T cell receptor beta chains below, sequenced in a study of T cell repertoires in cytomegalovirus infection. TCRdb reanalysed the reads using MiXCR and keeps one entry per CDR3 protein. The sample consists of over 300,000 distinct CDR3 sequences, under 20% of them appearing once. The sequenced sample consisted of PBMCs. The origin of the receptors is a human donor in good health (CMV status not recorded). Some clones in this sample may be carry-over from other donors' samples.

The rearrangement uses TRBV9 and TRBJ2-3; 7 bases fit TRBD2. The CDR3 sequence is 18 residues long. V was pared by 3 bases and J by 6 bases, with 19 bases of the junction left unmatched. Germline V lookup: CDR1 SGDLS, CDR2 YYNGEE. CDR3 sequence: CASSGGVLGGGILDTQYF. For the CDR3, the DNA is TGTGCCAGCAGCGGAGGTGTCCTCGGCGGGGGAATCCTGGATACGCAGTATTTT. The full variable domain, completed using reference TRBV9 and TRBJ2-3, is DSGVTQTPKHLITATGQRVTLRCSPRSGDLSVYWYQQSLDQGLQFLIQYYNGEERAKGNILERFSAQQFPDLHSELNLSSLELGDSALYFCASSGGVLGGGILDTQYFGPGTRLTVL.

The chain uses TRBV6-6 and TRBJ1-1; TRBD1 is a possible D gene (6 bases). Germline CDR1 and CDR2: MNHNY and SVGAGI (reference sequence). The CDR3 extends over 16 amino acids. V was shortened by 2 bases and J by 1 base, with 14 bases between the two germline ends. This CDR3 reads CASSYPGGARNTEAFF. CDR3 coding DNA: TGTGCCAGCAGTTACCCTGGGGGGGCCAGGAACACTGAAGCTTTCTTT.

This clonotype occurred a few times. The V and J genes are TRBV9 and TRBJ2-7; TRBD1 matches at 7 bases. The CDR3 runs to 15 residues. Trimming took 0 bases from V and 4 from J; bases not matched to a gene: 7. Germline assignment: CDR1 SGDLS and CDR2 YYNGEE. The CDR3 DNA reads TGTGCCAGCAGCGTAGAAGACAGGGCACGGTACGAGCAGTACTTC. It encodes CASSVEDRARYEQYF.

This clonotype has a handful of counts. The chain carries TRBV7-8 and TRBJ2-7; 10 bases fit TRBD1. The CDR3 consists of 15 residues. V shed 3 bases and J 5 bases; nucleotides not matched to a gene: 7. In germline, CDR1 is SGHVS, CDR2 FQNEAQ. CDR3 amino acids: CASSFSTGGAHEQYF. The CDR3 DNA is TGTGCCAGCAGCTTCTCGACAGGGGGCGCCCACGAGCAGTACTTC.

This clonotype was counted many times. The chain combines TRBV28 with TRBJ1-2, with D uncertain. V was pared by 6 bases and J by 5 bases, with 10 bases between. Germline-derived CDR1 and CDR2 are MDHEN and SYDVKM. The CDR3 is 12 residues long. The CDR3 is CASSHPSYGYTF. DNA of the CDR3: TGTGCCAGCAGCCACCCCTCTTATGGCTACACCTTC.

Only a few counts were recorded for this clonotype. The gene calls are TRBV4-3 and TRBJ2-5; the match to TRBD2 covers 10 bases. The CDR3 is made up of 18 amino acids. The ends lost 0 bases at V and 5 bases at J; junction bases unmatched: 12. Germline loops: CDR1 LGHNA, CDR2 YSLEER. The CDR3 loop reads CASSQDLLAGDEWETQYF. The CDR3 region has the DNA TGCGCCAGCAGCCAAGACCTGCTAGCGGGGGACGAATGGGAGACCCAGTACTTC.

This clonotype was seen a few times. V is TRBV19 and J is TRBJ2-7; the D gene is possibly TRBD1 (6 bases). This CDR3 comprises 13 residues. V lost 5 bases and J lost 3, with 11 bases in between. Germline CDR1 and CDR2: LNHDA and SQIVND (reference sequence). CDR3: CASSEDRDYEQYF. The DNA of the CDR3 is TGTGCCAGTAGTGAGGACAGAGACTACGAGCAGTACTTC.

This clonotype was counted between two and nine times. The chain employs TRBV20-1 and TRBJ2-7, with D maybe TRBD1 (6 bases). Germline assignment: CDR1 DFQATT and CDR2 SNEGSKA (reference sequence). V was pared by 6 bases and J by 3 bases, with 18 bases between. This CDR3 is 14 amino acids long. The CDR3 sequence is CSAEVGAGDYEQYF. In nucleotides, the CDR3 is TGCAGTGCGGAAGTGGGGGCAGGGGACTACGAGCAGTACTTC.

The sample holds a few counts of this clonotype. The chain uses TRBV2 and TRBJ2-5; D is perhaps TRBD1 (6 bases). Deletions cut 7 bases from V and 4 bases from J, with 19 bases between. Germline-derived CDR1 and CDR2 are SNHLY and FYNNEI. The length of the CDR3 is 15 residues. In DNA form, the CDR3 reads TGTGCCAGCACCGAAGGGGTGGGCAGGGGAGAGACCCAGTACTTC. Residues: CASTEGVGRGETQYF. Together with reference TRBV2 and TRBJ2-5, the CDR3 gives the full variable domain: EPEVTQTPSHQVTQMGQEVILRCVPISNHLYFYWYRQILGQKVEFLVSFYNNEISEKSEIFDDQFSVERPDGSNFTLKIRSTKLEDSAMYFCASTEGVGRGETQYFGPGTRLLVL.

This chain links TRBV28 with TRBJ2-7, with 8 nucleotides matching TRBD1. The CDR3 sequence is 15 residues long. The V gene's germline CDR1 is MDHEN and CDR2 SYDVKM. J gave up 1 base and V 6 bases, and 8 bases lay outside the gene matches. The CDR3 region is CASSQGAAGSYEQYF. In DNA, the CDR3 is TGTGCCAGCAGCCAGGGGGCCGCGGGGTCCTACGAGCAGTACTTC.

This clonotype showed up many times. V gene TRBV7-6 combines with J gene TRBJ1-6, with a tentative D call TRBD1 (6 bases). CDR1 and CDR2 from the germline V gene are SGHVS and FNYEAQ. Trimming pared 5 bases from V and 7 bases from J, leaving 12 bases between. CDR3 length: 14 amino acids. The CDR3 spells CASSHTGLNSPLHF. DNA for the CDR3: TGTGCCAGCAGCCATACAGGGCTCAATTCACCCCTCCACTTT.

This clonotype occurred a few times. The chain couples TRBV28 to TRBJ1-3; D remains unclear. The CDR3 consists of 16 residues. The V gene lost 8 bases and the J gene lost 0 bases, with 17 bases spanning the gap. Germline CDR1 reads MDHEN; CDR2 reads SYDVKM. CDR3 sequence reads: CASLTSGQLSGNTIYF. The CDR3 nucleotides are TGTGCCAGCCTAACCTCCGGGCAGCTCTCTGGAAACACCATATATTTT. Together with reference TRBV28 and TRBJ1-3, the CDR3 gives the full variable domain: DVKVTQSSRYLVKRTGEKVFLECVQDMDHENMFWYRQDPGLGLRLIYFSYDVKMKEKGDIPEGYSVSREKKERFSLILESASTNQTSMYLCASLTSGQLSGNTIYFGEGSWLTVV.

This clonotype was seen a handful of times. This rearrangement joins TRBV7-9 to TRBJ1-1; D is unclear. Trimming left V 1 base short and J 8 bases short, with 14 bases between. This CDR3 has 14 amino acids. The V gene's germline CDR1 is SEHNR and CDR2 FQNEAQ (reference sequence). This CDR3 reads CASSLEFSAVEAFF. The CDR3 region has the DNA TGTGCCAGCAGCTTAGAGTTTTCGGCAGTAGAAGCTTTCTTT.

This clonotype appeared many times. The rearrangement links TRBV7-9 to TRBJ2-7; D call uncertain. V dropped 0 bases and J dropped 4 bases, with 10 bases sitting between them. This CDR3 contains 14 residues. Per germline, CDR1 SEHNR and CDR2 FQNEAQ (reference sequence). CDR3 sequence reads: CASSLALKGYEQYF. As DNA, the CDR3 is TGTGCCAGCAGCTTAGCTCTGAAGGGTTACGAGCAGTACTTC.